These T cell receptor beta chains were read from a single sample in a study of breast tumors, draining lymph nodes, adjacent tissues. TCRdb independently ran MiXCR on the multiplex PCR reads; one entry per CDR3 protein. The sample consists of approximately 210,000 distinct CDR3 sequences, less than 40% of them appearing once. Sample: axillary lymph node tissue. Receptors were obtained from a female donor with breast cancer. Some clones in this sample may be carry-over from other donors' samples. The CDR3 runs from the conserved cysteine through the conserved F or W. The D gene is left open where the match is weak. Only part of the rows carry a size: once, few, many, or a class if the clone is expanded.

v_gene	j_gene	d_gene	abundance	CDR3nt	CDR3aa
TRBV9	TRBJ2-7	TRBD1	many	TGTGCCAGCAGCGTGGGGACAGCCGAGCAGTACTTC	CASSVGTAEQYF
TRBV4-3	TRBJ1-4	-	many	TGCGCCAGCAGCCAAGCGGAGTCGTGGGCTACGAATGAAAAACTGTTTTTT	CASSQAESWATNEKLFF
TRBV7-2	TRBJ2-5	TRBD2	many	TGTGCCAGCAGCGGTGGGGGACTAGCGGGGGGAAGGGAGACCCAGTACTTC	CASSGGGLAGGRETQYF
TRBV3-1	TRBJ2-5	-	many	TGTGCCAGCAGCCAAGGATGGACAGCCAACCGTCGGGAGACCCAGTACTTC	CASSQGWTANRRETQYF
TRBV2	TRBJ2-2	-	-	TGTGCCAGCAGTGGGTCAGGGATCAGTCCCGGGGAGCTGTTTTTT	CASSGSGISPGELFF
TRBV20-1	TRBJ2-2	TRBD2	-	TGCAGTGCTCGGACTAGCGGGAGGACGGTTTGGACCGGGGGGCTGTTTTTT	CSARTSGRTVWTGGLFF
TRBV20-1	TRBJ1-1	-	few	TGCAGTGCTGTAGGACACCTGAACACTGAAGCTTTCTTT	CSAVGHLNTEAFF
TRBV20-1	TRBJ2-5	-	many	TGCAGTGCTAGGGTCGGCAGTAAAGAGACCCAGTACTTC	CSARVGSKETQYF
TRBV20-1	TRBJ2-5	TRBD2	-	TGCAGTGCGCCTCTAGCGGGAGTATCGAAAGAGACCCAGTACTTC	CSAPLAGVSKETQYF
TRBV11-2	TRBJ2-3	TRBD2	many	TGTGCCAGCAGCCCCCAGGGACTAGCGGCTACGGATACGCAGTATTTT	CASSPQGLAATDTQYF
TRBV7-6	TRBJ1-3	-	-	TGTGCCAGCAGCTTAGGGGCGGGGAGAGACTCTGGAAACCCCATATATTTT	CASSLGAGRDSGNPIYF
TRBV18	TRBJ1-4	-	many	TGTGCCAGCTCACGCTCGGCCGAGGAAAAACTGTTTTTT	CASSRSAEEKLFF
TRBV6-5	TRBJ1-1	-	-	TGTGCCAGCAGTCCTACTGCGAACACTGAAGCTTTCTTT	CASSPTANTEAFF
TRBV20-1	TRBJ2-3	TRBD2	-	TGCAGTGCTAGGGTAGCGGGAGCACCCAGTGTGCAGTATTTT	CSARVAGAPSVQYF
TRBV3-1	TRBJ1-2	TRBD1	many	TGTGCCAGCAGAAGAGGACAGGGGGCGCCGGGCTACACCTTC	CASRRGQGAPGYTF
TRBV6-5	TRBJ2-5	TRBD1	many	TGTGCCAGCAGCGAAGACAGGGGGCGGGAGACCCAGTACTTC	CASSEDRGRETQYF
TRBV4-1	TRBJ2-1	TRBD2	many	TGCGCCAGCAGCTCGCTAGCGGGCGGGGTAACCAATGAGCAGTTCTTC	CASSSLAGGVTNEQFF
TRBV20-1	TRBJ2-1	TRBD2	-	TGCAGTGTTTGGGTTGGCGGGAGCGATGAGCAGTTCTTC	CSVWVGGSDEQFF
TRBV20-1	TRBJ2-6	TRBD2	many	TGCAGTGCGAGTTTAGCGGGAGAGGGGTCTGGGGCCAACGTCCTGACTTTC	CSASLAGEGSGANVLTF
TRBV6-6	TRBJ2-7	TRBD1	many	TGTGCCAGCAGTTACTTGCCCGGACAGGGGGCTGACGAGCAGTACTTC	CASSYLPGQGADEQYF
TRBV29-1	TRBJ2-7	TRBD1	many	TGCAGCGTTCAAAGACCGGGACAGTCTGCTTCCTACGAGCAGTACTTC	CSVQRPGQSASYEQYF
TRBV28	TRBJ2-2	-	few	TGTGCCAGCAGTTTGATGGGGGGCATTAGCACCGGGGAGCTGTTTTTT	CASSLMGGISTGELFF
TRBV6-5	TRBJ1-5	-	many	TGTGCCAGCAGAACAGGGTCGAGCAATCAGCCCCAGCATTTT	CASRTGSSNQPQHF
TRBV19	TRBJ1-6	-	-	TGTGCCAGTAGTAACCCACGGGGGATAGAAAATTCACCCCTCCACTTT	CASSNPRGIENSPLHF
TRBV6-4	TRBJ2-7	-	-	TGTGCCAGCAGTCACTCGAGTCCGGAGCGTCTTGAGGTTTACGAGCAGTACTTC	CASSHSSPERLEVYEQYF
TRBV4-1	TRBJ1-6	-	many	TGCGCCAGCAGCCAAGAGAGCTCCTATAATTCACCCCTCCACTTT	CASSQESSYNSPLHF
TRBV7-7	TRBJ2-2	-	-	TGTGCTAGCAGCCTCGGGGGAATACACACCGGGGAGCTGTTTTTT	CASSLGGIHTGELFF
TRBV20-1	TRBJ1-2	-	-	TGCAGTGCTAGAGTAGGGTTGGGCCACTATGGCTACACCTTC	CSARVGLGHYGYTF
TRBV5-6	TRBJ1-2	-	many	TGTGCCAGCAGCATCGGGCCGCTCGGCTACACCTTC	CASSIGPLGYTF
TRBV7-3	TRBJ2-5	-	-	TGTGCCAGCAGCCGGGGGGCTGGGCAGCCCCAGTACTTC	CASSRGAGQPQYF
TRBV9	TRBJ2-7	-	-	TGTGCTAGAGCTAGGGGGGAGTACGAGCAGTACTTC	CARARGEYEQYF
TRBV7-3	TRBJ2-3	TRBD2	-	TGTGCCAGCAGCTTCTCGGGAGGGCCGGGACCGGGGAGCTGTTTT	CASSFSGGPGPGSCF
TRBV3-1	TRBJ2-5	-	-	TGTGCCAGCAGCCAAGCGGAGACCCAATACTTC	CASSQAETQYF
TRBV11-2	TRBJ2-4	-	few	TGTGCCAGCAGCGTTGAAAATTCGGAGAAGATCATTCAGTACTTC	CASSVENSEKIIQYF
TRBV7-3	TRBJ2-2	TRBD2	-	TGTGCCAGCAGCTTGGCCCCCAGGACTAGTGGTACCGGGGAGCTGTTTTTT	CASSLAPRTSGTGELFF
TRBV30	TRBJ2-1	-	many	TGTGCCTGGAGTGGGGAGCGGTCCTACAATGAGCAGTTCTTC	CAWSGERSYNEQFF
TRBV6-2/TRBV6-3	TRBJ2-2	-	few	TGTGCCAGCAGTTACTCTATGGGCACCGGGGAGCTGTTTTTT	CASSYSMGTGELFF
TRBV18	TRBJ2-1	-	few	TGTGCCAGCTCACCATCGGGGACCCCGGGCAATGAGCAGTTCTTC	CASSPSGTPGNEQFF
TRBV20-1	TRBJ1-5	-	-	TGCAGTGCTAGTGACTGGTTGGGCAATCAGCCCCAGCATTTT	CSASDWLGNQPQHF
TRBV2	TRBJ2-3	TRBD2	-	TGTGCCAGCAGTCCGGGACTAGCGGGAGGGGGCGGAGATACGCAGTATTTT	CASSPGLAGGGGDTQYF
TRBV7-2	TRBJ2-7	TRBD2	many	TGTGCCAGCAGCTTAGAGGGGTGGAGCGGGATCTACGAGCAGTACTTC	CASSLEGWSGIYEQYF
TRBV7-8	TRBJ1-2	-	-	TGTGCCAGCAGCTTAACCGGGGGGATTGTCTACACCTTC	CASSLTGGIVYTF
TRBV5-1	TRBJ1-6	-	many	TGCGCCAGCAGCCAGGTGGATAGCCGGAATTCACCCCTCCACTTT	CASSQVDSRNSPLHF
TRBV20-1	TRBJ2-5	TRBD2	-	TGCAGTGCTAGAGGACTAGCGGGAGGTCAGGAGACCCAGTACTTC	CSARGLAGGQETQYF
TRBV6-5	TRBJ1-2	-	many	TGTGCCAGCAGAACCCCGGGACGGGAATATGGCTACACCTTC	CASRTPGREYGYTF
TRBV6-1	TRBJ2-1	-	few	TGTGCCAGCAGGCCTGGGGGATACAATGAGCAGTTCTTC	CASRPGGYNEQFF
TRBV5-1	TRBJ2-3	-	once	TGCGCCAGCAGCTTGGTTGGCAGCTCCACGGATACGCAGTATTTT	CASSLVGSSTDTQYF
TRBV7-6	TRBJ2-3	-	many	TGTGCCAGCAGCTACTCGTTGGGGTCCACAGATACGCAGTATTTT	CASSYSLGSTDTQYF
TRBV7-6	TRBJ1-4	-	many	TGTGCCAGCAGCTTAGAGCGCCAGGGCGCAACTAATGAAAAACTGTTTTTT	CASSLERQGATNEKLFF
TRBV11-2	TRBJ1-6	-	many	TGTGCCAGCAGCTATACCCCCTATAATTCACCCCTCCACTTT	CASSYTPYNSPLHF
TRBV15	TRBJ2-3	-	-	TGTGCCACCAGCGGACAGAGTACAGATACGCAGTATTTT	CATSGQSTDTQYF
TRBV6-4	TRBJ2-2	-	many	TGTGCCAGCATGTATCATCCCAGGGAAATCTCCGGGGAGCTGTTTTTT	CASMYHPREISGELFF
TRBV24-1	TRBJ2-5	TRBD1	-	TGTGCCGCCAGTGATAACGGACAGGGTCTGGAGACCCAGTACTTC	CAASDNGQGLETQYF
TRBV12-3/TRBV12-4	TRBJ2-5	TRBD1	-	TGTGCCAGCAGTTTAGCGCAAGGGACAGCTCCCTCCCAAGAGACCCAGTACTTC	CASSLAQGTAPSQETQYF
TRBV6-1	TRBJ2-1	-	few	TGTGCCAGCCCCCCCGCGGGATCGGCGGATAACAATGAGCAGTTCTTC	CASPPAGSADNNEQFF
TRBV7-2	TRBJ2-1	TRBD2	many	TGTGCCAGCAGCTTAAGGACTAGCGGGCAGTTCTTC	CASSLRTSGQFF
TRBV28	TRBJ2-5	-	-	TGTGCCAGCAGTTCCCGACAGACACAAGAGACCCAGTACTTC	CASSSRQTQETQYF
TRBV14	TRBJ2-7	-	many	TGTGCCAGCTCCCGTAGGGGGAGGCAGTACTTC	CASSRRGRQYF
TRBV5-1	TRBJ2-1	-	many	TGCGCCAGCAGCTCGGACGTTTGGGGCTACAATGAGCAGTTCTTC	CASSSDVWGYNEQFF
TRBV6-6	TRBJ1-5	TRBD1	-	TGTGCCAGCAGTTACTCGGCAGGGGGCTACGAGCAGCCCCAGCATTTT	CASSYSAGGYEQPQHF